This TCR beta chain was captured by sequencing in a study of regulatory T cells in long-lasting Graves disease. This clonotype showed up many times. Germline CDR1 reads SGHTA; CDR2 reads FQGTGA. The CDR3 sequence is 15 residues long. Between the trimmed V and J ends, which lost 5 bases and 5 bases, there was a span of 15 bases. Construction of the TCR beta libraries employed iRepertoire HTBI primers in conjunction with Arm-PCR of CDR3 regions. TCRdb passed the multiplex PCR reads through MiXCR, listing each CDR3 protein once. The table records some 340,000 distinct CDR3 sequences, roughly 10% of them present only once. The sample's time point: newly diagnosed GD, antithyroid drugs for less than 3 months. Following extraction of RNA from PBMCs, that RNA was used to make the TCR library. Doctors identified Graves' disease using the American Thyroid Association guidelines. The same specimen was also included in a second study, on T cells in Graves' hyperthyroidism and ophthalmopathy. As reported in that work: Most thyroid clonotypes that were expanded above 0.001 also turned up in blood.

The sequenced sample was peripheral blood mononuclear cells (PBMCs), obtained at new diagnosis, from a patient treated with antithyroid drugs. V is TRBV7-3 and J is TRBJ1-4; D uncertain. This sequence was found in a young woman with Graves disease. Here the CDR3 reads CASSLTGRANEKLFF. The CDR3 DNA reads TGTGCCAGCAGCCTCACCGGGAGGGCGAATGAAAAACTGTTTTTT. Drawing the rest from reference TRBV7-3 and TRBJ1-4, the complete variable domain is GAGVSQTPSNKVTEKGKYVELRCDPISGHTALYWYRQSLGQGPEFLIYFQGTGAADDSGLPNDRFFAVRPEGSVSTLKIQRTERGDSAVYLCASSLTGRANEKLFFGSGTQLSVL.